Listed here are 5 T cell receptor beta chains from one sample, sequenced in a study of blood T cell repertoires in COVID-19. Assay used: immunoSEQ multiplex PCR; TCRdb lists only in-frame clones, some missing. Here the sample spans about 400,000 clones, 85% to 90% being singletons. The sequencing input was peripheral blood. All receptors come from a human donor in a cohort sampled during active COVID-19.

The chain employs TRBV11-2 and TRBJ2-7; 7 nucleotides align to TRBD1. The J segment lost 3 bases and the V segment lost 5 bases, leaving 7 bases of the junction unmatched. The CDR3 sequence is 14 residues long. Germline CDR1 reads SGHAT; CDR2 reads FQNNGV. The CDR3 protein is CASSLSTGNYEQYF. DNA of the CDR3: TGTGCCAGCAGCCTCTCGACAGGGAACTACGAGCAGTACTTC.

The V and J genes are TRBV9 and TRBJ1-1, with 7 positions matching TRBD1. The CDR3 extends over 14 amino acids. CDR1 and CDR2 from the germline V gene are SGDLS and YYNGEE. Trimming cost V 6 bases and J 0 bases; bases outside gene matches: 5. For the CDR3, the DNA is TGTGCCAGCACCCGGGGGACAGTGAACACTGAAGCTTTCTTT. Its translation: CASTRGTVNTEAFF.

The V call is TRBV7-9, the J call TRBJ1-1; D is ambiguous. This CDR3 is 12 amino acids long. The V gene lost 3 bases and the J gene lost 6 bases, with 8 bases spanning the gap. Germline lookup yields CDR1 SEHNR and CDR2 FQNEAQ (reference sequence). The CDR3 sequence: CASSFGFPEAFF. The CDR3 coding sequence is TGTGCCAGCAGCTTCGGGTTCCCTGAAGCTTTCTTT.

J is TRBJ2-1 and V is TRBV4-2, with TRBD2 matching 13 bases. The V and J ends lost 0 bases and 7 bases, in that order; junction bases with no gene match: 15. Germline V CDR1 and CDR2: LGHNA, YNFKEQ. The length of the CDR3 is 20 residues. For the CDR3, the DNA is TGTGCCAGCAGCCAAGATCAATGGACTAGCGGGGGACTCTTACGGAATGAGCAGTTCTTC. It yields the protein CASSQDQWTSGGLLRNEQFF.

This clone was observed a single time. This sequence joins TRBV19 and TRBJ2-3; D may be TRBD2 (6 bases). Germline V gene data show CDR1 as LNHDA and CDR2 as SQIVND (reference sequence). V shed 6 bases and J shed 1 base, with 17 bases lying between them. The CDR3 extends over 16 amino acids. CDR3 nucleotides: TGTGCCAGTAGCAATAGAGCGGCTAGCGGCACAGATACGCAGTATTTT. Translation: CASSNRAASGTDTQYF. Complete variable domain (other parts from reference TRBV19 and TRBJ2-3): DGGITQSPKYLFRKEGQNVTLSCEQNLNHDAMYWYRQDPGQGLRLIYYSQIVNDFQKGDIAEGYSVSREKKESFPLTVTSAQKNPTAFYLCASSNRAASGTDTQYFGPGTRLTVL.